The entry below describes one T cell receptor beta chain. Its target is not known. Stated time point: cycle 4 day 1 (C4D1), after more than five weeks of nivolumab. After autologous stem cell transplantation all patients relapsed, and prior brentuximab vedotin exposure differed between cohorts. Germline V gene lookup returns CDR1 LGHNA and CDR2 YNFKEQ. V was pared by 3 bases and J by 16 bases, with 8 bases of the junction left unmatched. This CDR3 has 12 residues. The sample originates from a study of PD-1 blockade in classical Hodgkin lymphoma. Overall study findings and caveats: Newly diagnosed patients reportedly had lower baseline TCR diversity than healthy donors. Patients with a complete response exhibited baseline diversity comparable to newly diagnosed patients.

Repertoires were generated with immunoSEQ multiplex PCR, while TCRdb's copy carries only in-frame clones and drops some. In the table there are just under 65,000 clones, about 90% of which are singletons. The receptor comes from a human donor with classical Hodgkin lymphoma. Sequenced here: peripheral blood mononuclear cells (PBMCs), sampled before the fourth cycle of nivolumab. The rearrangement links TRBV4-2 to TRBJ1-4; 7 nucleotides align to TRBD1. The CDR3 region is CASSHQTGMGFF. The CDR3 nucleotides read TGTGCCAGCAGCCACCAGACAGGGATGGGGTTTTTT.